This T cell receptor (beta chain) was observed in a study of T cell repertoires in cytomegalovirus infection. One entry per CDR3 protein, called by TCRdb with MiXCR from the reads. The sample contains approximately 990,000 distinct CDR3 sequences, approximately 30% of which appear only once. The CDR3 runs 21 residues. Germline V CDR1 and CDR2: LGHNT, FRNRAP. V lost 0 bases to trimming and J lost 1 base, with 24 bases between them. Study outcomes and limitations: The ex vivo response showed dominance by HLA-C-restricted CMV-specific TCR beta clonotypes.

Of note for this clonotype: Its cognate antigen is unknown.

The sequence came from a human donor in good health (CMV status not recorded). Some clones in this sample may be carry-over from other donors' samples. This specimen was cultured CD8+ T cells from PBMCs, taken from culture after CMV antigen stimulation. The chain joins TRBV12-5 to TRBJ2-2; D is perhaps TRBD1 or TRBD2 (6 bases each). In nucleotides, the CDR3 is TGTGCTAGTGGTTTGGTACTAACCTCCGAGGTACGGGGGCAGAACACCGGGGAGCTGTTTTTT. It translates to CASGLVLTSEVRGQNTGELFF.